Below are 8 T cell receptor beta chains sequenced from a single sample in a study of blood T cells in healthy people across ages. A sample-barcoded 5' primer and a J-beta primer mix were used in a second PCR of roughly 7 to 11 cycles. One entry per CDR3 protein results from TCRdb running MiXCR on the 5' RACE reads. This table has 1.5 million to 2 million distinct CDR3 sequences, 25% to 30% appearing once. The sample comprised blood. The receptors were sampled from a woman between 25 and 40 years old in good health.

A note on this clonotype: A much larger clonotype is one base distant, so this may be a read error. The CDR3 region has the DNA TGTGCCAGCCGGGACGGGGTCAACTACGAGCAGTACTTC. Amino acids: CASRDGVNYEQYF. The J gene is TRBJ2-7, the V gene TRBV7-2; either TRBD1 or TRBD2 may supply D (5 bases each). Germline V gene sequence: CDR1 SGHTA, CDR2 FQGNSA. V lost 8 bases and J lost 3, with 14 bases in between. This CDR3 is built from 13 residues.

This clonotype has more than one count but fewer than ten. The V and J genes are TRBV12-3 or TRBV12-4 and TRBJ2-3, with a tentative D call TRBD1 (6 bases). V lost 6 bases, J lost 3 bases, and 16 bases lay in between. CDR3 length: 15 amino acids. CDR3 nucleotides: TGTGCCAGCAGACGTGGGACAAGGGGAACAGATACGCAGTATTTT. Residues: CASRRGTRGTDTQYF.

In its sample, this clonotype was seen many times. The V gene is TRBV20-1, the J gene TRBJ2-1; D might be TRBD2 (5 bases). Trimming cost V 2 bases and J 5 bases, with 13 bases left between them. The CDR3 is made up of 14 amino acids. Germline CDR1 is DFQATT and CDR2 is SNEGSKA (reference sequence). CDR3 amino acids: CSARPGSYNNEQFF. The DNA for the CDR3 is TGCAGTGCTAGACCGGGATCCTACAACAATGAGCAGTTCTTC.

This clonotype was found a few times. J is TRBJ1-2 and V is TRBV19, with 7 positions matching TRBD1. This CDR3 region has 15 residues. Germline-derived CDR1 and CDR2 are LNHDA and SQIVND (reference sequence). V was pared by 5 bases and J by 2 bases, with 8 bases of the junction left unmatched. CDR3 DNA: TGTGCCAGTAGTGGAGGCGACAGGGCGAACTATGGCTACACCTTC. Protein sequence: CASSGGDRANYGYTF.

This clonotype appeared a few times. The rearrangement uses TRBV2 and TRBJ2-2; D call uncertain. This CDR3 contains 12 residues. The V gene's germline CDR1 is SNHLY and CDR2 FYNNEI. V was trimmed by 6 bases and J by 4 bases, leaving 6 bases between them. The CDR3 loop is CASRAPTGELFF. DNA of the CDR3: TGTGCCAGCAGAGCTCCCACCGGGGAGCTGTTTTTT. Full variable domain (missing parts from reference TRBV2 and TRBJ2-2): EPEVTQTPSHQVTQMGQEVILRCVPISNHLYFYWYRQILGQKVEFLVSFYNNEISEKSEIFDDQFSVERPDGSNFTLKIRSTKLEDSAMYFCASRAPTGELFFGEGSRLTVL.

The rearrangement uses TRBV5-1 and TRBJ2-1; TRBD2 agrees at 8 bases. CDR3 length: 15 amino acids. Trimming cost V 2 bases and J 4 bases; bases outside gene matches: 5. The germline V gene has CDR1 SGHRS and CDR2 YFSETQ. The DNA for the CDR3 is TGCGCCAGCAGCTTCTCCGGGAGGGTTTACAATGAGCAGTTCTTC. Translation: CASSFSGRVYNEQFF.

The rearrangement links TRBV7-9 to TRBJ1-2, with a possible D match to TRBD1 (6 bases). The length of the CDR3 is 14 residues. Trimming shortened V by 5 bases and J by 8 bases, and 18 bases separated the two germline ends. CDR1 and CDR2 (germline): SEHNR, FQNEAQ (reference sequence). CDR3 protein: CASSRDKSRGGYTF. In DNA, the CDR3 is TGTGCCAGCAGCCGGGACAAAAGCCGGGGAGGCTACACCTTC.

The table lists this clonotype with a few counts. This CDR3 is CASSRTSGGPYEQYF. In nucleotides, the CDR3 is TGCGCCAGCAGCCGGACTAGCGGGGGCCCCTACGAGCAGTACTTC. The gene calls are TRBV4-1 and TRBJ2-7, with 13 bases identical to TRBD2. This CDR3 has 15 amino acids. The germline gives CDR1 MGHRA, CDR2 YSYEKL. The J segment lost 2 bases and the V segment lost 4 bases, leaving 2 bases of the junction unmatched.